Listed here is a single TCR beta chain. Antigen: not known. This entry belongs to a study of shared clonotypes between healthy human individuals. Investigators spread the genomic DNA of each subset evenly over several immunoSEQ plates. Every unsorted PBMC PCR replicate was loaded with about 290 ng DNA, about 30,000 T cell genomes. Method: immunoSEQ multiplex PCR; TCRdb's copy keeps in-frame clones and lacks some. Among about half a million clones listed, more than 65% were seen once. The study, taken as a whole, reports: Sample collection involved blood only; tissue repertoires are likely different.

In unsorted samples, genomic DNA was obtained using about 90 million PBMCs. This TCR came from a woman between 35 and 50 years old in good health. Some clones in this sample may be carry-over from other donors' samples. Sequencing input: PBMCs.

CDR3 amino acids: CASSLDPTGISYEQYF. The CDR3 DNA reads as TGCGCCAGCAGCTTGGATCCGACAGGGATCTCCTACGAGCAGTACTTC. The V and J genes are TRBV5-1 and TRBJ2-7; 7 bases fit TRBD1. V lost 0 bases, J lost 0 bases, and 6 bases stayed unmatched. From germline, CDR1 is SGHRS and CDR2 YFSETQ. This CDR3 has 16 residues.